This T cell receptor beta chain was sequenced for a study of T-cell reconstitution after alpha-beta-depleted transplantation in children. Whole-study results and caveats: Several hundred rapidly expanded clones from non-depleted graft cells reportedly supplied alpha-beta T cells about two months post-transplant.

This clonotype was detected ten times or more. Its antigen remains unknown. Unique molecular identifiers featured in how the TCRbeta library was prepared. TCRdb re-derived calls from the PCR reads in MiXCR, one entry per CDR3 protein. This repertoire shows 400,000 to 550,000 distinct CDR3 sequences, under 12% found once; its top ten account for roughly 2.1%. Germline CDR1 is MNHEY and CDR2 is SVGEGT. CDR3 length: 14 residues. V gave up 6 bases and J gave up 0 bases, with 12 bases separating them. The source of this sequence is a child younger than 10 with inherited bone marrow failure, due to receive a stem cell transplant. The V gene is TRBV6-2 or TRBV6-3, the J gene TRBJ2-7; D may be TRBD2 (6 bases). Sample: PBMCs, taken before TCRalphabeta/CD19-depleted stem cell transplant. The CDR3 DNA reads TGTGCCAGCAGACACCCGACTAGCTCCTACGAGCAGTACTTC. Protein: CASRHPTSSYEQYF.